These T cell receptor beta chains were read from a single sample in a study of CD8 T cells in Susac syndrome. From the immunoSEQ multiplex PCR reads, TCRdb called clonotypes with MiXCR, one entry per CDR3 protein. The repertoire consists of roughly 250,000 distinct CDR3 sequences, with about 95% occurring once and the leading ten covering approximately 0.1%. Sequencing used CD4+ T cells from PBMCs. These receptors all come from a human donor with Susac syndrome. The CDR3 runs from the conserved cysteine through the conserved F or W. A D gene is named only where the DNA matches it firmly. Clone size, where shown, is once, few, many, or a class for clones that have expanded.

abundance: once; j_gene: TRBJ1-2; d_gene: .; v_gene: TRBV3-1; CDR3aa: CASSQGEGGYTF; CDR3nt: TGTGCCAGCAGCCAAGGGGAAGGCGGCTACACCTTC
abundance: .; j_gene: TRBJ2-5; d_gene: .; v_gene: TRBV29-1; CDR3aa: CSVAHRQETQYF; CDR3nt: TGCAGCGTTGCCCACCGCCAAGAGACCCAGTACTTC
abundance: .; j_gene: TRBJ2-3; d_gene: TRBD1; v_gene: TRBV5-1; CDR3aa: CASHILPGGFDTQYF; CDR3nt: TGCGCCAGTCACATCCTGCCAGGGGGCTTCGATACGCAGTATTTT
abundance: once; j_gene: TRBJ2-6; d_gene: .; v_gene: TRBV7-9; CDR3aa: CASGGAANVLTF; CDR3nt: TGTGCCAGCGGCGGAGCGGCCAACGTCCTGACTTTC
abundance: .; j_gene: TRBJ2-7; d_gene: TRBD1; v_gene: TRBV20-1; CDR3aa: CSAARQGALGPSYEQYF; CDR3nt: TGCAGTGCTGCAAGACAGGGAGCTCTAGGACCGTCTTACGAGCAGTACTTC
abundance: .; j_gene: TRBJ2-7; d_gene: TRBD2; v_gene: TRBV3-1; CDR3aa: CASSQGLAGIEQYF; CDR3nt: TGTGCCAGCAGCCAAGGACTAGCGGGGATCGAGCAGTACTTC
abundance: .; j_gene: TRBJ1-5; d_gene: .; v_gene: TRBV3-1; CDR3aa: CASSQDRFQPQHF; CDR3nt: TGTGCCAGCAGCCAAGATCGGTTTCAGCCCCAGCATTTT
abundance: once; j_gene: TRBJ1-2; d_gene: .; v_gene: TRBV15; CDR3aa: CATSRQGQGYGYTF; CDR3nt: TGTGCCACCAGCCGCCAGGGTCAGGGCTATGGCTACACCTTC
abundance: once; j_gene: TRBJ2-3; d_gene: .; v_gene: TRBV7-2; CDR3aa: CASSLAVGTDTQYF; CDR3nt: TGTGCCAGCAGCTTAGCTGTGGGCACAGATACGCAGTATTTT
abundance: .; j_gene: TRBJ2-7; d_gene: TRBD1; v_gene: TRBV15; CDR3aa: CATSRPGQGFLYEQYF; CDR3nt: TGTGCCACCAGCAGACCGGGACAGGGATTTCTCTACGAGCAGTACTTC
abundance: .; j_gene: TRBJ2-5; d_gene: TRBD2; v_gene: TRBV5-4; CDR3aa: CASSPRLAAGAETQYF; CDR3nt: TGTGCCAGCAGTCCCAGACTAGCGGCGGGCGCAGAGACCCAGTACTTC
abundance: .; j_gene: TRBJ2-1; d_gene: .; v_gene: TRBV15; CDR3aa: CATSRDRADQQFF; CDR3nt: TGTGCCACCAGCAGAGATCGGGCGGATCAGCAGTTCTTC
abundance: once; j_gene: TRBJ2-2; d_gene: .; v_gene: TRBV3-1; CDR3aa: CASSNSNTGELFF; CDR3nt: TGTGCCAGCAGCAACTCGAACACCGGGGAGCTGTTTTTT
abundance: .; j_gene: TRBJ1-2; d_gene: .; v_gene: TRBV4-2; CDR3aa: CASSQDRPGGSYTSYGYTF; CDR3nt: TGTGCCAGCAGCCAAGATCGACCAGGAGGTTCGTATACCAGCTATGGCTACACCTTC
abundance: .; j_gene: TRBJ1-2; d_gene: .; v_gene: TRBV7-8; CDR3aa: CASSPGRFNYGYTF; CDR3nt: TGTGCCAGCAGCCCCGGACGATTTAACTATGGCTACACCTTC
abundance: .; j_gene: TRBJ2-2; d_gene: TRBD1; v_gene: TRBV20-1; CDR3aa: CSAVPTGVNTGELFF; CDR3nt: TGCAGTGCCGTCCCGACAGGGGTAAACACCGGGGAGCTGTTTTTT
abundance: .; j_gene: TRBJ2-7; d_gene: .; v_gene: TRBV7-3; CDR3aa: CASSNAGGAVQYF; CDR3nt: TGTGCCAGCAGCAACGCCGGGGGCGCGGTGCAGTACTTC
abundance: .; j_gene: TRBJ2-7; d_gene: TRBD1; v_gene: TRBV15; CDR3aa: CATSRRTAGTASHGQYF; CDR3nt: TGTGCCACCAGCAGACGGACTGCCGGGACAGCTAGTCACGGGCAGTACTTC
abundance: .; j_gene: TRBJ2-4; d_gene: .; v_gene: TRBV20-1; CDR3aa: CSARDYDPGDLLAKNIQYF; CDR3nt: TGCAGTGCTAGAGATTACGATCCCGGAGACCTGCTAGCCAAAAACATTCAGTACTTC
abundance: .; j_gene: TRBJ2-7; d_gene: TRBD2; v_gene: TRBV11-2; CDR3aa: CASSWGGRAYEQYF; CDR3nt: TGTGCCAGCAGCTGGGGCGGGAGGGCCTACGAGCAGTACTTC
abundance: .; j_gene: TRBJ1-3; d_gene: .; v_gene: TRBV7-9; CDR3aa: CAGRQNSGNTIYF; CDR3nt: TGTGCCGGGAGACAAAACTCTGGAAACACCATATATTTT
abundance: .; j_gene: TRBJ1-5; d_gene: .; v_gene: TRBV20-1; CDR3aa: CSATALDNQPQHF; CDR3nt: TGCAGTGCCACGGCACTGGACAATCAGCCCCAGCATTTT
abundance: .; j_gene: TRBJ2-5; d_gene: .; v_gene: TRBV5-4; CDR3aa: CASSGTGPQTQYF; CDR3nt: TGTGCCAGCAGCGGGACTGGGCCCCAGACCCAGTACTTC
abundance: .; j_gene: TRBJ2-7; d_gene: TRBD2; v_gene: TRBV11-2; CDR3aa: CASSTRLAGSYEQYF; CDR3nt: TGTGCCAGCAGCACTAGACTAGCGGGGTCCTACGAGCAGTACTTC
abundance: .; j_gene: TRBJ2-7; d_gene: TRBD2; v_gene: TRBV7-9; CDR3aa: CASSLELAGAGSYEQYF; CDR3nt: TGTGCCAGCAGCTTAGAACTAGCGGGAGCCGGCTCCTACGAGCAGTACTTC
abundance: .; j_gene: TRBJ2-6; d_gene: .; v_gene: TRBV7-3; CDR3aa: CASSLLAANGANVLTF; CDR3nt: TGTGCCAGCAGCTTATTGGCGGCAAACGGGGCCAACGTCCTGACTTTC
abundance: .; j_gene: TRBJ1-5; d_gene: .; v_gene: TRBV28; CDR3aa: CASTIFSRVWPQHF; CDR3nt: TGTGCCAGCACAATCTTCTCGCGGGTTTGGCCCCAGCATTTT
abundance: .; j_gene: TRBJ2-5; d_gene: TRBD2; v_gene: TRBV12-3/TRBV12-4; CDR3aa: CASSFPGGSRGTQYF; CDR3nt: TGTGCCAGCAGTTTCCCGGGAGGCTCGCGGGGGACCCAGTACTTC
abundance: .; j_gene: TRBJ2-6; d_gene: TRBD1; v_gene: TRBV12-5; CDR3aa: CASGQRGQGAQGANVLTF; CDR3nt: TGTGCTAGTGGCCAAAGGGGACAGGGGGCGCAAGGGGCCAACGTCCTGACTTTC
abundance: once; j_gene: TRBJ1-5; d_gene: .; v_gene: TRBV5-1; CDR3aa: CASSLAGSKAQPQHF; CDR3nt: TGCGCCAGCAGCTTGGCCGGGTCGAAGGCGCAGCCCCAGCATTTT
abundance: .; j_gene: TRBJ1-5; d_gene: .; v_gene: TRBV18; CDR3aa: CASSPQDVGPQHF; CDR3nt: TGTGCCAGCTCACCACAGGACGTCGGCCCCCAGCATTTT
abundance: .; j_gene: TRBJ2-1; d_gene: TRBD1; v_gene: TRBV9; CDR3aa: CASSANRGTSYNEQFF; CDR3nt: TGTGCCAGCAGCGCGAACAGGGGGACCTCCTACAATGAGCAGTTCTTC
abundance: .; j_gene: TRBJ1-2; d_gene: TRBD1; v_gene: TRBV27; CDR3aa: CASSYGTGGAYGYTF; CDR3nt: TGTGCCAGCAGTTACGGGACAGGGGGCGCCTATGGCTACACCTTC
abundance: .; j_gene: TRBJ2-3; d_gene: TRBD2; v_gene: TRBV19; CDR3aa: CSAGGGGAMADTQYF; CDR3nt: TGTTCGGCGGGAGGAGGTGGGGCGATGGCAGATACGCAGTATTTT
abundance: .; j_gene: TRBJ2-7; d_gene: TRBD2; v_gene: TRBV5-4; CDR3aa: CASSWDYAWGYEQYF; CDR3nt: TGTGCCAGCAGCTGGGACTACGCCTGGGGGTACGAGCAGTACTTC
abundance: .; j_gene: TRBJ2-4; d_gene: TRBD1; v_gene: TRBV11-2; CDR3aa: CASSLGAPGTGVLAKNIQYF; CDR3nt: TGTGCCAGCAGCTTAGGAGCCCCCGGGACAGGGGTACTAGCCAAAAACATTCAGTACTTC
abundance: .; j_gene: TRBJ1-2; d_gene: TRBD1; v_gene: TRBV29-1; CDR3aa: CSAPTGNYGYTF; CDR3nt: TGCAGCGCGCCGACAGGGAACTATGGCTACACCTTC
abundance: .; j_gene: TRBJ2-7; d_gene: TRBD2; v_gene: TRBV20-1; CDR3aa: CSARTRLAGVDEQYF; CDR3nt: TGCAGTGCTAGAACCAGACTAGCGGGAGTTGACGAGCAGTACTTC
abundance: once; j_gene: TRBJ2-5; d_gene: .; v_gene: TRBV14; CDR3aa: CASSRHPEQGGETQYF; CDR3nt: TGTGCCAGCAGCAGGCATCCGGAACAGGGCGGAGAGACCCAGTACTTC
abundance: .; j_gene: TRBJ2-1; d_gene: .; v_gene: TRBV28; CDR3aa: CASSQGPHNEQFF; CDR3nt: TGTGCCAGCAGTCAGGGACCGCACAATGAGCAGTTCTTC
abundance: once; j_gene: TRBJ2-4; d_gene: .; v_gene: TRBV20-1; CDR3aa: CSARWTSKGIQYF; CDR3nt: TGCAGTGCTAGGTGGACATCAAAAGGCATTCAGTACTTC
abundance: .; j_gene: TRBJ2-1; d_gene: TRBD2; v_gene: TRBV20-1; CDR3aa: CSASPPGGSHEQFF; CDR3nt: TGCAGTGCTAGCCCCCCGGGAGGGTCCCATGAGCAGTTCTTC
abundance: .; j_gene: TRBJ2-2; d_gene: .; v_gene: TRBV5-1; CDR3aa: CASSLGQTNTGELFF; CDR3nt: TGCGCCAGCAGCTTGGGGCAGACGAACACCGGGGAGCTGTTTTTT
abundance: .; j_gene: TRBJ1-5; d_gene: .; v_gene: TRBV20-1; CDR3aa: CSARQGDSNQPQHF; CDR3nt: TGCAGTGCTAGACAGGGAGATAGCAATCAGCCCCAGCATTTT
abundance: .; j_gene: TRBJ2-1; d_gene: TRBD2; v_gene: TRBV11-1; CDR3aa: CASSDTPRTRGRIF; CDR3nt: TGTGCCAGCAGCGATACGCCCCGGACTAGGGGCAGGATCTTC
abundance: .; j_gene: TRBJ2-5; d_gene: TRBD1; v_gene: TRBV28; CDR3aa: CASSFLRGSGQKAETQYF; CDR3nt: TGTGCCAGCAGTTTCCTCCGTGGATCGGGACAGAAGGCAGAGACCCAGTACTTC
abundance: .; j_gene: TRBJ2-2; d_gene: TRBD1; v_gene: TRBV5-1; CDR3aa: CASSLTYRGRPAGELFF; CDR3nt: TGCGCCAGCAGCTTGACCTACAGGGGCCGACCCGCCGGGGAGCTGTTTTTT
abundance: .; j_gene: TRBJ1-2; d_gene: .; v_gene: TRBV18; CDR3aa: CASSPSSDLRYGYTF; CDR3nt: TGTGCCAGCTCACCGAGCTCGGATCTCCGCTATGGCTACACCTTC
abundance: .; j_gene: TRBJ1-2; d_gene: .; v_gene: TRBV30; CDR3aa: CAWSALTNYGYTF; CDR3nt: TGTGCCTGGAGCGCTCTTACTAACTATGGCTACACCTTC
abundance: .; j_gene: TRBJ2-5; d_gene: .; v_gene: TRBV29-1; CDR3aa: CSVARVDQETQYF; CDR3nt: TGCAGCGTTGCCCGCGTAGACCAAGAGACCCAGTACTTC
abundance: .; j_gene: TRBJ1-1; d_gene: .; v_gene: TRBV6-1; CDR3aa: CASSELEGFPPEAFF; CDR3nt: TGTGCCAGCAGTGAACTTGAAGGATTCCCTCCTGAAGCTTTCTTT
abundance: once; j_gene: TRBJ1-1; d_gene: TRBD1; v_gene: TRBV5-1; CDR3aa: CASSSQGAGNTEAFF; CDR3nt: TGCGCCAGCAGCTCGCAGGGGGCGGGGAACACTGAAGCTTTCTTT